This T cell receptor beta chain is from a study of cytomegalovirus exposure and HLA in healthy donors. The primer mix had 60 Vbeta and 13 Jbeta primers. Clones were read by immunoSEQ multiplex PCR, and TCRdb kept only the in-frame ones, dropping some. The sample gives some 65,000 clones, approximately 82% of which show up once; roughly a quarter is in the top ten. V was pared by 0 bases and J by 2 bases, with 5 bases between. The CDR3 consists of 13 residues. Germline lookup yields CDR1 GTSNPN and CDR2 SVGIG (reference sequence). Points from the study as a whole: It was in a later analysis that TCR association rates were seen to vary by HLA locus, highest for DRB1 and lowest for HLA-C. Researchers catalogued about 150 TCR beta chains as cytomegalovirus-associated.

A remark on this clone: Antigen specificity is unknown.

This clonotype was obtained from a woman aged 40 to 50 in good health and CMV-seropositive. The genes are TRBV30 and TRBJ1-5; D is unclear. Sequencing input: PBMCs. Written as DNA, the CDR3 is TGTGCCTGGAGTGTATATGGCAATCAGCCCCAGCATTTT. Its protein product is CAWSVYGNQPQHF.